This TCR beta chain is from a study of T cells in Graves' hyperthyroidism and ophthalmopathy. Amplified TCR beta CDR3 regions came from RNA transcripts. The TCR CDR3 was amplified in a first-round RT-PCR using the HTBI primer set. TCRdb re-called the multiplex PCR reads through MiXCR, storing one row per CDR3 protein. In the table there are hundreds of thousands of distinct CDR3 sequences, roughly an eighth of which are singletons. This clonotype was found many times. One junction end disagrees with the germline gene, perhaps due to a read error. Germline CDR1 MGHDK, CDR2 SYGVNS. The CDR3 length is 14 residues. Disease lasting under 3 months, a NOSPECS grade of at least 4, and a Clinical Activity Score of at least 3 were features of the ophthalmopathy patients. Fresh peripheral blood, 10 ml, was the source of the PBMCs.

The sequencing input was blood. This clonotype was sampled from a woman aged 40 to 49 with Graves' ophthalmopathy. The chain is built from TRBV25-1 and TRBJ2-1; D is unresolved. CDR3 in amino acids: CASSDPPSHNEQFF. CDR3 nucleotides: TGTGCCAGCAGTGACCCCCCCTCCCACAATGAGCAGTTCTTC.